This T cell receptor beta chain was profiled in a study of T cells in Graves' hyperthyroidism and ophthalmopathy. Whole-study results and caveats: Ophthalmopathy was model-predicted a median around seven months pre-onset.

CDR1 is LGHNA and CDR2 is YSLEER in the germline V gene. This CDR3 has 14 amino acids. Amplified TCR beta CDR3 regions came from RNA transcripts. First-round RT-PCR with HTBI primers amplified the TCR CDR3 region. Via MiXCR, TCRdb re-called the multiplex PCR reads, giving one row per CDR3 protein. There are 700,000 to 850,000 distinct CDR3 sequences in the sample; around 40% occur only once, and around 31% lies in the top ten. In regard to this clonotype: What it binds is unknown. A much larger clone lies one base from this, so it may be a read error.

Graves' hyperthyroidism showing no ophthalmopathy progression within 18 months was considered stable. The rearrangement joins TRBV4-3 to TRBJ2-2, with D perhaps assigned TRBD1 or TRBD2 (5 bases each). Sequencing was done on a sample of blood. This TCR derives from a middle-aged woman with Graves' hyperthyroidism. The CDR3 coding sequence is TGCGCCAGCAGCTCCTTACAGGACACCGGGGAGCTGGTTTTT. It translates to CASSSLQDTGELVF.